The rows below give T cell receptor beta chains drawn from one sample of a study of beta chain features in type 1 diabetes. The method was immunoSEQ multiplex PCR; TCRdb's version includes in-frame clones alone and lacks a portion of them. Found here are approximately 250,000 clones, roughly 14% of them singletons; the top ten hold about 0.027%. The sequencing sample was made of naive CD4+ T cells from blood. These receptors were collected from a woman aged 40 to 50 in good health. The conserved cysteine and the conserved F or W are not part of the CDR3 here.

j_call: TRBJ2-2
v_call: TRBV5-1
cdr3_aa: ASSSSLAGGPTTGELF

j_call: TRBJ1-2
v_call: TRBV7-2
cdr3_aa: ASSLERVFYGYT

j_call: TRBJ2-3
v_call: TRBV6-1
cdr3_aa: ASRAGVGDTQY

j_call: TRBJ2-7
v_call: TRBV21-1
cdr3_aa: ASSNIDGWGLAYEQY

j_call: TRBJ1-2
v_call: TRBV2
cdr3_aa: ASSDRQPLTSGYT

j_call: TRBJ2-3
v_call: TRBV5-1
cdr3_aa: ASSLGSAGDTQY

j_call: TRBJ2-3
v_call: TRBV4-2
cdr3_aa: ASSLGLAASRADTQY

j_call: TRBJ1-1
v_call: TRBV6-5
cdr3_aa: AALTLRGEAF

j_call: TRBJ1-2
v_call: TRBV10-3
cdr3_aa: AIRFDRAANYGYT

j_call: TRBJ1-1
v_call: TRBV18
cdr3_aa: ASSTSRGTDTEAF

j_call: TRBJ2-5
v_call: TRBV6-1
cdr3_aa: TTRQGVKTQY

j_call: TRBJ1-3
v_call: TRBV5-1
cdr3_aa: ASAEGSGNTIY

j_call: TRBJ2-1
v_call: TRBV4-3
cdr3_aa: ASSPGRGLADNEQF

j_call: TRBJ2-7
v_call: TRBV18
cdr3_aa: ASSPAGLTSSYEQY

j_call: TRBJ2-7
v_call: TRBV5-1
cdr3_aa: ASSLGAGGSNEQY

j_call: TRBJ2-4
v_call: TRBV18
cdr3_aa: ASSPLVGAKNIQY

j_call: TRBJ1-1
v_call: TRBV13
cdr3_aa: ASSTPRGTEAF

j_call: TRBJ1-1
v_call: TRBV10-2
cdr3_aa: ASTRAANTEAF

j_call: TRBJ1-4
v_call: TRBV18
cdr3_aa: ASSPPGTTNEKLF

j_call: TRBJ2-5
v_call: TRBV19
cdr3_aa: ASSIGGLLQETQY

j_call: TRBJ1-2
v_call: TRBV18
cdr3_aa: ASSPPGQTNLYGYT

j_call: TRBJ2-5
v_call: TRBV5-6
cdr3_aa: ASSLAVETQY

j_call: TRBJ1-5
v_call: TRBV19
cdr3_aa: ASGKGMSNQPQH

j_call: TRBJ2-1
v_call: TRBV10-3
cdr3_aa: AISDIPGTSHNEQF

j_call: TRBJ1-5
v_call: TRBV18
cdr3_aa: ASSPPGQGQPQH

j_call: TRBJ2-1
v_call: TRBV7-7
cdr3_aa: ASSLDWVGSEQF

j_call: TRBJ2-1
v_call: TRBV7-8
cdr3_aa: ASSPPPGMALNEQF

j_call: TRBJ2-5
v_call: TRBV4-1
cdr3_aa: ASSPGTYQETQY

j_call: TRBJ1-2
v_call: TRBV29-1
cdr3_aa: SVPISPLSYGYT

j_call: TRBJ2-3
v_call: TRBV7-2
cdr3_aa: ASSPSRTLTDTQY

j_call: TRBJ2-5
v_call: TRBV5-1
cdr3_aa: ASSLGQDRAQY

j_call: TRBJ2-5
v_call: TRBV7-8
cdr3_aa: ASSLYPRGQGKTQY

j_call: TRBJ2-5
v_call: TRBV2
cdr3_aa: ASRYRDRQETQY

j_call: TRBJ1-6
v_call: TRBV7-9
cdr3_aa: ASSLWGRGVNSPLH

j_call: TRBJ2-2
v_call: TRBV19
cdr3_aa: ASSIRNGELF

j_call: TRBJ2-1
v_call: TRBV11-2
cdr3_aa: ASSEPEAGFEQF

j_call: TRBJ2-4
v_call: TRBV9
cdr3_aa: ASSEGQLTIRDIQY

j_call: TRBJ2-3
v_call: TRBV18
cdr3_aa: ASSQTGDTQY

j_call: TRBJ2-7
v_call: TRBV4-3
cdr3_aa: ASSQGQGADTYEQY

j_call: TRBJ2-3
v_call: TRBV5-4
cdr3_aa: ASSLGPGSDTQY

j_call: TRBJ2-7
v_call: TRBV9
cdr3_aa: ASSVGNLADYEQY

j_call: TRBJ1-2
v_call: TRBV15
cdr3_aa: ATSRDGGTGGGYT

j_call: TRBJ1-1
v_call: TRBV6-6
cdr3_aa: ASSYQSVTF

j_call: TRBJ2-3
v_call: TRBV5-1
cdr3_aa: ASRFQDELADLY

j_call: TRBJ1-6
v_call: TRBV7-9
cdr3_aa: ASSLRGTGDSPLH